The 29 T cell receptor beta chains below come from one sample, sequenced in a study of blood T cell repertoires in COVID-19. The table came from immunoSEQ multiplex PCR; TCRdb's copy has only in-frame clones and leaves some out. The table records approximately 200,000 clones, around 77% of them present only once. The sequenced material came from peripheral blood. These receptors were collected from a man between 60 and 75 years old with active or convalescent COVID-19.

The chain carries TRBV27 and TRBJ2-6; tentative D call: TRBD1 (7 bases). CDR1 is MNHEY and CDR2 is SMNVEV in the germline V gene (reference sequence). V lost 5 bases and J 0 bases, leaving 17 bases between the germline ends. The CDR3 contains 18 residues. In DNA, the CDR3 is TGTGCCAGCAGTCCGCGGGACAGCAATTACTCTGGGGCCAACGTCCTGACTTTC. This sequence encodes CASSPRDSNYSGANVLTF.

V is TRBV4-3 and J is TRBJ1-1; D gene uncertain. In germline, CDR1 is LGHNA, CDR2 YSLEER. V was clipped by 6 bases and J by 1 base, with 9 bases between them. This CDR3 comprises 13 residues. CDR3 bases: TGCGCCAGCAGTACTCTCCCGAACACTGAAGCTTTCTTT. It yields the protein CASSTLPNTEAFF.

The rearrangement joins TRBV1 to TRBJ2-1; the table's D call, TRBD2, has no DNA check behind it. TRBV1 is an annotated pseudogene. This CDR3 region has 15 residues. DNA of the CDR3: TGCACCAGCAACCTCGGACTAGCGGGAGGGGGTGAGCAGTTCTTC. Protein product: CTSNLGLAGGGEQFF.

The chain links TRBV29-1 to TRBJ1-1; the match to TRBD1 covers 7 bases. Trimming cost V 6 bases and J 0 bases; bases outside gene matches: 16. Germline CDR1 is SQVTM and CDR2 is ANQGSEA. This CDR3 region has 17 residues. The CDR3 protein is CSVEGRGQGVLNTEAFF. CDR3 nucleotide sequence: TGCAGCGTGGAGGGACGAGGGCAGGGGGTTTTGAACACTGAAGCTTTCTTT.

The J gene is TRBJ2-1, the V gene TRBV11-2; TRBD1 matches at 9 bases. Germline V lookup: CDR1 SGHAT, CDR2 FQNNGV. The CDR3 runs 15 residues. Trimming cost V 4 bases and J 2 bases; bases outside gene matches: 3. CDR3 in amino acids: CASSYRQGAYNEQFF. CDR3 in DNA: TGTGCCAGCAGCTACCGACAGGGGGCCTACAATGAGCAGTTCTTC.

The V call is TRBV15, the J call TRBJ2-3; maybe TRBD2 (5 bases). Germline V gives CDR1 LNHNV, CDR2 YYDKDF (reference sequence). Trimming pared 0 bases from V and 6 bases from J, leaving 16 bases between. There are 16 residues in the CDR3. The CDR3 loop is CATSRDIGLASDTQYF. CDR3 nucleotide sequence: TGTGCCACCAGCAGAGATATTGGGCTAGCATCGGATACGCAGTATTTT.

CDR3 loop: CASSLEGSSYNEQFF. The CDR3 region has the DNA TGTGCCAGCAGTTTGGAGGGGAGCTCCTACAATGAGCAGTTCTTC. The chain is built from TRBV27 and TRBJ2-1; the D gene is possibly TRBD2 (6 bases). The germline V gene encodes CDR1 MNHEY and CDR2 SMNVEV (reference sequence). The CDR3 loop spans 15 amino acids. Between the trimmed V and J ends, which lost 3 bases and 0 bases, there was a span of 9 bases.

In its sample, this clone was seen once. The chain uses TRBV6-1 and TRBJ2-1; D may be TRBD2 (5 bases). V was trimmed by 3 bases and J by 7 bases, leaving 31 bases between them. CDR1 and CDR2 from the germline V gene are MNHNS and SASEGT. CDR3 length equals 20 residues. CDR3: CASSEEPGWATGILRNEQFF. CDR3 bases: TGTGCCAGCAGTGAGGAACCGGGTTGGGCTACGGGGATCCTACGGAATGAGCAGTTCTTC.

The chain has TRBV18 and TRBJ1-1; D gene uncertain. The CDR3 is 15 amino acids. Germline V lookup: CDR1 KGHSH, CDR2 LQKENI. Trimming took 3 bases from V and 0 from J, leaving 11 bases between them. The CDR3 DNA follows: TGTGCCAGCTCACCGGAGGAAATCATGAACACTGAAGCTTTCTTT. Translated: CASSPEEIMNTEAFF.

V is TRBV7-3 and J is TRBJ2-5, with a weak D call TRBD1 (6 bases). Germline CDR1 reads SGHTA; CDR2 reads FQGTGA. V lost 5 bases and J lost 5, with 21 bases in between. The CDR3 has 16 residues. The CDR3 is CASSPASVGGRETQYF. In DNA, the CDR3 is TGTGCCAGCAGCCCGGCCTCGGTAGGGGGACGGGAGACCCAGTACTTC.

This clone has a handful of counts. The chain employs TRBV7-9 and TRBJ2-7, with TRBD2 matching over 9 bases. Germline values: CDR1 SEHNR, CDR2 FQNEAQ (reference sequence). The CDR3 loop spans 16 amino acids. V lost 4 bases to trimming and J lost 2 bases; unmatched junction nucleotides: 9. CDR3 DNA: TGTGCCAGCAGCTCATTTAGCGGGAGTCTAACCTACGAGCAGTACTTC. It specifies CASSSFSGSLTYEQYF.

The J gene is TRBJ2-3, the V gene TRBV4-2, with 11 bases fitting TRBD2. CDR1 and CDR2 from the germline V gene are LGHNA and YNFKEQ. V was clipped by 4 bases and J by 5 bases; unmatched bases: 8. CDR3 length equals 16 residues. The CDR3 nucleotides are TGTGCCAGCAGCCTATATAGCGGGAGGGCCCTAGATACGCAGTATTTT. Its protein product is CASSLYSGRALDTQYF.

This sequence joins TRBV5-4 and TRBJ2-1, with TRBD2 identical over 12 bases. The germline gives CDR1 SGHNT, CDR2 YYREEE (reference sequence). After removal of 7 bases from V and 7 bases from J, the junction contained 6 bases not matched to a gene. The CDR3 extends over 14 amino acids. In DNA, the CDR3 is TGTGCCAGCTACGGACTAGCGGGATCGAATGAGCAGTTCTTC. Translating it yields CASYGLAGSNEQFF.

The rearrangement links TRBV27 to TRBJ2-1; TRBD2 aligns across 7 bases. The CDR3 covers 14 residues. The V and J ends lost 3 bases and 5 bases, in that order; junction bases with no gene match: 4. The germline V gene has CDR1 MNHEY and CDR2 SMNVEV (reference sequence). CDR3 DNA: TGTGCCAGCAGTTTCCGGACTAGGAACAATGAGCAGTTCTTC. It yields the protein CASSFRTRNNEQFF.

The chain has TRBV5-1 and TRBJ2-7; D perhaps matches TRBD1 (5 bases). V was pared by 4 bases and J by 6 bases, with 14 bases between. This CDR3 is 13 amino acids long. CDR1 and CDR2 from the germline V gene are SGHRS and YFSETQ. The DNA for the CDR3 is TGCGCCAGCAGCCTTGAACCTGGGGCCGAGCAGTACTTC. This encodes CASSLEPGAEQYF.

This rearrangement joins TRBV2 to TRBJ2-7; 11 bases fit TRBD2. The V gene's germline CDR1 is SNHLY and CDR2 FYNNEI. The ends lost 8 bases at V and 0 bases at J; junction bases unmatched: 6. This CDR3 comprises 15 residues. The CDR3 spells CASGIAGGPSYEQYF. The CDR3 DNA follows: TGTGCCAGCGGGATAGCGGGAGGGCCCTCCTACGAGCAGTACTTC.

The genes are TRBV24-1 and TRBJ2-3; 7 nucleotides match TRBD2. V dropped 0 bases and J dropped 3; count of bases not matched to a gene: 8. Germline-derived CDR1 and CDR2 are KGHDR and SFDVKD. The CDR3 loop spans 17 amino acids. The CDR3 DNA sequence: TGTGCCACCAGTGATTTGCAGGGCAGCGGGATGACAGATACGCAGTATTTT. This translates into CATSDLQGSGMTDTQYF.

This chain joins TRBV7-6 and TRBJ2-7, with TRBD1 as a possible D gene (6 bases). Germline V lookup: CDR1 SGHVS, CDR2 FNYEAQ. V was pared by 6 bases and J by 3 bases, with 12 bases between. The CDR3 runs to 13 residues. For the CDR3, the DNA is TGTGCCAGCAGTCGAAACAGGGACTACGAGCAGTACTTC. Translating it yields CASSRNRDYEQYF.

This rearrangement joins TRBV15 to TRBJ2-3, with D maybe TRBD2 (6 bases). Germline assignment: CDR1 LNHNV and CDR2 YYDKDF (reference sequence). The CDR3 loop spans 18 amino acids. V was cut by 6 bases and J by 4 bases, with 26 bases left in between. CDR3 DNA sequence: TGTGCCACCAGTCCTAGGTCGCTCAGGGCGGGAAAAGCAGATACGCAGTATTTT. Residues: CATSPRSLRAGKADTQYF. The variable domain in full, with the rest retrieved from reference TRBV15 and TRBJ2-3, is DAMVIQNPRYQVTQFGKPVTLSCSQTLNHNVMYWYQQKSSQAPKLLFHYYDKDFNNEADTPDNFQSRRPNTSFCFLDIRSPGLGDTAMYLCATSPRSLRAGKADTQYFGPGTRLTVL.

CDR3 in amino acids: CASSPGTTIEAFF. Written as DNA, the CDR3 is TGCGCCAGCAGCCCCGGGACAACGATTGAAGCTTTCTTT. J is TRBJ1-1 and V is TRBV5-1; D possibly corresponds to TRBD1 (6 bases). This CDR3 has 13 residues. V was trimmed by 4 bases and J by 7 bases, leaving 14 bases between them. The germline CDR1 and CDR2 sequences are SGHRS and YFSETQ.

This chain joins TRBV5-1 and TRBJ2-3; 12 bases line up with TRBD2. With V trimmed by 3 bases and J by 3 bases, 5 bases remained unmatched. This CDR3 has 16 residues. CDR1 is SGHRS, CDR2 YFSETQ, per germline. CDR3 in amino acids: CASSSGTSGRTDTQYF. CDR3 DNA sequence: TGCGCCAGCAGCTCGGGTACTAGCGGGAGGACAGATACGCAGTATTTT. Drawing the rest from reference TRBV5-1 and TRBJ2-3, the complete variable domain is KAGVTQTPRYLIKTRGQQVTLSCSPISGHRSVSWYQQTPGQGLQFLFEYFSETQRNKGNFPGRFSGRQFSNSRSEMNVSTLELGDSALYLCASSSGTSGRTDTQYFGPGTRLTVL.

This chain connects TRBV6-6 to TRBJ2-4, with 9 positions matching TRBD1. Germline loops: CDR1 MNHNY, CDR2 SVGAGI (reference sequence). After removal of 5 bases from V and 9 bases from J, the junction contained 11 bases not matched to a gene. The CDR3 runs to 15 residues. In nucleotides, the CDR3 is TGTGCCAGCAGTAAAAACCTTCAGGACAGGGGCATTCAGTACTTC. Translation: CASSKNLQDRGIQYF.

This CDR3 reads CASTPGVNYGYTF. The DNA for the CDR3 is TGTGCCAGTACCCCCGGGGTGAACTATGGCTACACCTTC. The V call is TRBV19, the J call TRBJ1-2; no clear D. In germline, CDR1 is LNHDA, CDR2 SQIVND (reference sequence). V gave up 7 bases and J gave up 2 bases, with 11 bases separating them. CDR3 length: 13 residues.

This sequence joins TRBV5-5 and TRBJ1-1; TRBD1 might be the D (6 bases). The CDR3 totals 15 residues. Germline V gives CDR1 SGHKS, CDR2 YYEKEE (reference sequence). The ends were cut back, 0 bases at V and 1 base at J, with 10 bases in the middle. CDR3 nucleotide sequence: TGTGCCAGCAGCTTGGCCCCGGGACAGAACACTGAAGCTTTCTTT. Translation: CASSLAPGQNTEAFF.

The chain recombines TRBV29-1 with TRBJ2-7; the match to TRBD2 covers 8 bases. The trim removed 6 bases at V and 0 bases at J, leaving 4 bases unmatched. This CDR3 spans 13 amino acids. Germline V gives CDR1 SQVTM, CDR2 ANQGSEA. Written as DNA, the CDR3 is TGCAGCGTGCGGGGGGCAAGCTCCTACGAGCAGTACTTC. Protein sequence: CSVRGASSYEQYF.

The chain employs TRBV28 and TRBJ1-5; D is unclear. The CDR3 totals 15 residues. Trimming stripped 5 bases from V and 1 base from J, with 12 bases between. Germline V gene sequence: CDR1 MDHEN, CDR2 SYDVKM. CDR3 sequence reads: CASSRQSGSNQPQHF. The DNA of the CDR3 is TGTGCCAGCAGTCGACAATCGGGGAGCAATCAGCCCCAGCATTTT.

This chain connects TRBV19 to TRBJ2-1; 9 bases agree with TRBD2. Losses at the gene ends were 3 bases for V and 6 bases for J; bases not matched to a gene: 9. Germline assignment: CDR1 LNHDA and CDR2 SQIVND (reference sequence). CDR3 length equals 16 residues. Here the CDR3 DNA reads TGTGCCAGTAGTATTCTTGCAAGCGGGAGGAGCAATGAGCAGTTCTTC. Encoded protein: CASSILASGRSNEQFF.

This clone was counted a single time. This chain uses TRBV29-1 with TRBJ2-7; 9 bases line up with TRBD1. This CDR3 has 17 residues. From germline, CDR1 is SQVTM and CDR2 ANQGSEA. V lost 6 bases, J lost 3 bases, and 18 bases stayed unmatched. CDR3 sequence: CSVLLGQGNTILYEQYF. The CDR3 DNA reads as TGCAGCGTCCTACTCGGACAGGGGAACACGATCCTCTACGAGCAGTACTTC.

This clone has a handful of counts. The J gene is TRBJ1-5, the V gene TRBV5-1; D unclear. The V end lost 4 bases, the J end lost 4 bases, and 12 bases lay between the germline ends. This CDR3 has 14 amino acids. Germline V lookup: CDR1 SGHRS, CDR2 YFSETQ. DNA of the CDR3: TGCGCCAGCAGCCCCAATGCAGGTAATCAGCCCCAGCATTTT. Protein: CASSPNAGNQPQHF.